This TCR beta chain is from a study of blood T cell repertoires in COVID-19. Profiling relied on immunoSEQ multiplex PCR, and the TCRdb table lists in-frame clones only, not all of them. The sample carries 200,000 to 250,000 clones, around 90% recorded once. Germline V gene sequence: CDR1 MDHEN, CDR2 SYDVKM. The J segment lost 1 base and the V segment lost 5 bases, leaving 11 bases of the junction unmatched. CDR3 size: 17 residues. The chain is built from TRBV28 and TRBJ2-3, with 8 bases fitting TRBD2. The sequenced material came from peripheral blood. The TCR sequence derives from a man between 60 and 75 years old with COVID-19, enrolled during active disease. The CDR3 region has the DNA TGTGCCAGCAGTCCAAAACAGCGGGAGAGAGGCACAGATACGCAGTATTTT. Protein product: CASSPKQRERGTDTQYF.